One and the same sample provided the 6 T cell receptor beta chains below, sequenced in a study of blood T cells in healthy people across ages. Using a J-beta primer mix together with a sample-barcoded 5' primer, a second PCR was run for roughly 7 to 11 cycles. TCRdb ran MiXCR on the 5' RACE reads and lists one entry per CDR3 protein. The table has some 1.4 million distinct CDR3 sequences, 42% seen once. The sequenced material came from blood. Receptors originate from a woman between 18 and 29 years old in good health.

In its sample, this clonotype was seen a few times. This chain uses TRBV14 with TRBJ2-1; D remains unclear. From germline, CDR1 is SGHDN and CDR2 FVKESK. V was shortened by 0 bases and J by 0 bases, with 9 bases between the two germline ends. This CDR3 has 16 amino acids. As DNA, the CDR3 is TGTGCCAGCAGCCAAGAAGACTTTTTCTCCTACAATGAGCAGTTCTTC. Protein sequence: CASSQEDFFSYNEQFF. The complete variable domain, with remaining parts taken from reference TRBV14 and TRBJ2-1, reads EAGVTQFPSHSVIEKGQTVTLRCDPISGHDNLYWYRRVMGKEIKFLLHFVKESKQDESGMPNNRFLAERTGGTYSTLKVQPAELEDSGVYFCASSQEDFFSYNEQFFGPGTRLTVL.

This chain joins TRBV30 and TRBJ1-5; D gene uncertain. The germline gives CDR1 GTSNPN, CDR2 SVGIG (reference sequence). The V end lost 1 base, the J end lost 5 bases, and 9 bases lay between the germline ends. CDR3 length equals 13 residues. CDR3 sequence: CAWSALPYQPQHF. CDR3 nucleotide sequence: TGTGCCTGGAGTGCTTTACCCTATCAGCCCCAGCATTTT.

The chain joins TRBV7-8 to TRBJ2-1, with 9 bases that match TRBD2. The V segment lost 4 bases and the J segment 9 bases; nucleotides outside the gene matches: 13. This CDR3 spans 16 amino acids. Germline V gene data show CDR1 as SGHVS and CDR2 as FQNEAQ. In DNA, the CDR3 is TGTGCCAGCAGCTCCCACTTCGCGGGGGGGCTGGGTGAGCAGTTCTTC. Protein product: CASSSHFAGGLGEQFF.

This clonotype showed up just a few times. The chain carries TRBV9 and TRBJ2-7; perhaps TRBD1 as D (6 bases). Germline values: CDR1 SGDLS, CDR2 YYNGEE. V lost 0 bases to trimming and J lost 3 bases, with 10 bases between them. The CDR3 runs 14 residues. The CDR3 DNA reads TGTGCCAGCAGCGTAGAACAGGGCAGCTACGAGCAGTACTTC. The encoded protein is CASSVEQGSYEQYF.

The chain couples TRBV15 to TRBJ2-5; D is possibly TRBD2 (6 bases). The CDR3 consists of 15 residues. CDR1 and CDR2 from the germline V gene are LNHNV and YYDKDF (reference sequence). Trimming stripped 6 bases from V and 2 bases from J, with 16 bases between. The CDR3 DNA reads TGTGCCACCAGTCGAGGGGTAGCGGAACAAGAGACCCAGTACTTC. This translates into CATSRGVAEQETQYF.

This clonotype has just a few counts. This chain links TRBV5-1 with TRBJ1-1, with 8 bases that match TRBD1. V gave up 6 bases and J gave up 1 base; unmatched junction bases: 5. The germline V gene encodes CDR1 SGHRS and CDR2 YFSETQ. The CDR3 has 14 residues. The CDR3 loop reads CASKSGTGNTEAFF. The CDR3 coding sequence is TGCGCCAGCAAATCCGGGACAGGGAACACTGAAGCTTTCTTT.